The clone carrying this T cell receptor beta chain was seen only a few times. The target antigen is unknown. TCRdb independently ran MiXCR on the 5' RACE reads; one entry per CDR3 protein. The table has approximately 690,000 distinct CDR3 sequences, less than 7% seen once. The data derive from a study of identical twins. Study-wide results and caveats: Recombination models fit unrelated individuals' TCR alpha sharing but underestimated twins'. Sharing of beta out-of-frame sequences by twins showed a weaker excess.

All of the donors were Caucasians in good health. The germline gives CDR1 LGHNA, CDR2 YNFKEQ. This CDR3 has 16 amino acids. The V and J ends lost 0 bases and 6 bases respectively, with 14 bases between them. The TCR comes from a man younger than 35 in good health. Specimen: naive T cells sorted from blood. The V gene is TRBV4-2, the J gene TRBJ2-2, with D maybe TRBD2 (5 bases). The DNA for the CDR3 is TGTGCCAGCAGCCAAGATAGGCTAGGAGGAGCCGGGGAGCTGTTTTTT. Translated, it gives CASSQDRLGGAGELFF.